These T cell receptor beta chains were read from a single sample in a study of blood T cell repertoires in COVID-19. Assay used: immunoSEQ multiplex PCR; TCRdb lists only in-frame clones, some missing. The sample consists of nearly 350,000 clones, more than 70% of them appearing once. Sample: peripheral blood. The receptors come from a man in his thirties or forties with active or convalescent COVID-19. CDR3s include the opening cysteine and the closing phenylalanine or tryptophan. D genes are given only for firm matches.

J gene | V gene | D gene | CDR3 protein
TRBJ2-7 | TRBV19 | . | CASRPQQTAGEQYF
TRBJ2-5 | TRBV2 | . | CASSGDSQETQYF
TRBJ1-4 | TRBV7-2 | . | CASSLTGIGNEKLFF
TRBJ1-6 | TRBV9 | . | CASGHRASSYNSPLHF
TRBJ2-1 | TRBV27 | . | CASSFIGGYNEQFF
TRBJ1-6 | TRBV4-3 | . | CASSQDRGGPSIPLHF
TRBJ2-7 | TRBV4-1 | . | CASSGPRGDSYEQYF
TRBJ2-1 | TRBV7-9 | . | CASSSPNEQFF
TRBJ1-1 | TRBV24-1 | . | CAPRFGGSMNTEAFF
TRBJ2-7 | TRBV6-5 | . | CASSYRVASYEQYF
TRBJ2-3 | TRBV24-1 | . | CATSDPDTSTDTQYF
TRBJ1-2 | TRBV4-1 | . | CASSQDGQGEYGYTF
TRBJ1-6 | TRBV5-1 | . | CASSLGVAGGLGSPLHF
TRBJ2-1 | TRBV27 | TRBD2 | CASRLAGVDEQFF
TRBJ1-2 | TRBV6-5 | TRBD1 | CASTSMTGGASGYTF
TRBJ2-7 | TRBV9 | . | CASSVEATAYEQYF
TRBJ2-3 | TRBV6-5 | TRBD2 | CASRDPGGTGDTQYF
TRBJ1-1 | TRBV7-9 | . | CASSPRVGDTEAFF
TRBJ1-1 | TRBV28 | TRBD1 | CASRKFGQGVAFF
TRBJ2-5 | TRBV11-1 | . | CASSPILYETQYF
TRBJ2-3 | TRBV5-1 | TRBD2 | CASSLSGGAQMDTQYF
TRBJ2-1 | TRBV24-1 | TRBD2 | CATSDPTSGGANNEQFF
TRBJ1-2 | TRBV5-1 | TRBD1 | CASRPIPGTGSGYTF
TRBJ2-7 | TRBV27 | . | CASSSAAGYEQYF
TRBJ2-1 | TRBV11-3 | TRBD2 | CASSSEGTRGTNEQFF
TRBJ1-2 | TRBV9 | . | CASSFDTGIGYGYTF
TRBJ1-6 | TRBV2 | . | CASSFSTVDNSPLHF
TRBJ2-3 | TRBV9 | TRBD2 | CASSGGTSGSWLLGTQYF
TRBJ2-1 | TRBV5-4 | . | CASSLEAAGHNEQFF
TRBJ1-1 | TRBV25-1 | . | CASSGEQGGYTEAFF
TRBJ1-2 | TRBV27 | . | CASRMTGYYGYTF
TRBJ2-7 | TRBV5-6 | . | CASSSLGPYEQYF
TRBJ1-6 | TRBV11-2 | . | CASNRAAGLDSPLHF
TRBJ1-3 | TRBV30 | TRBD1 | CAWRDRGTGNTIYF
TRBJ1-3 | TRBV3-1/TRBV3-2 | . | CASSQQSGNTIYF
TRBJ2-5 | TRBV11-1 | TRBD1 | CASRAPGQGAGTQYF
TRBJ1-2 | TRBV5-1 | TRBD1 | CASSLLQGADGYTF
TRBJ1-2 | TRBV7-2 | . | CASSLIGRTQGGYTF
TRBJ2-3 | TRBV28 | . | CASSLNPTLTQYF
TRBJ2-7 | TRBV30 | TRBD2 | CAWKWTSGSYEQYF
TRBJ1-2 | TRBV4-2 | . | CASSQLMRELNYGYTF
TRBJ2-3 | TRBV7-3 | . | CASSLTWDSTISTDTQYF
TRBJ2-7 | TRBV7-3 | . | CASSLIRAGSYEQYF
TRBJ2-2 | TRBV6-5 | TRBD1 | CASIQTGGTGELFF
TRBJ2-7 | TRBV19 | . | CASSISFRGSEQYF
TRBJ2-2 | TRBV6-4 | . | CASSDSSGSRTGELFF
TRBJ1-4 | TRBV27 | TRBD1 | CASSLSSGTGGRKLFF
TRBJ2-3 | TRBV28 | TRBD2 | CASRPTSGRSDTQYF
TRBJ2-1 | TRBV2 | TRBD2 | CASSEELFKAGGNEQFF
TRBJ2-1 | TRBV24-1 | TRBD2 | CATSDLTSGRRNLNEQFF
TRBJ2-5 | TRBV5-1 | TRBD1 | CASSLGVISGQELETQYF